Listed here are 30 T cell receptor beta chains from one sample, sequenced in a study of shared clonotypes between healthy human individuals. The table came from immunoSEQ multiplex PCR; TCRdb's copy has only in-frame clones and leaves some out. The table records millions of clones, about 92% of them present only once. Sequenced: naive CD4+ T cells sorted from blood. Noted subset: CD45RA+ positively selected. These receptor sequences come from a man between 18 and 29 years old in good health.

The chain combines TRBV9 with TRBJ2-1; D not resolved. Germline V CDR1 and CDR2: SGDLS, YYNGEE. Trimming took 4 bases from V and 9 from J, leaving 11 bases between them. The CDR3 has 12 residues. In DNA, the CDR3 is TGTGCCAGCAGCTCAGTGGACGGTGAGCAGTTCTTC. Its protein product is CASSSVDGEQFF.

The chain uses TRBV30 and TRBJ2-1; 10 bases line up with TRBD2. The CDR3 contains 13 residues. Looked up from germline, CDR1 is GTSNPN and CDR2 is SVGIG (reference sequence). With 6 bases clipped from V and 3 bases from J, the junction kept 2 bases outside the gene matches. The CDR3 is CACTSGVYNEQFF. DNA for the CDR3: TGTGCCTGTACTAGCGGGGTCTACAATGAGCAGTTCTTC.

The CDR3 protein is CASSARDSSYEQYF. The DNA of the CDR3 is TGTGCCAGCAGCGCCCGGGACAGCTCCTACGAGCAGTACTTC. The V and J genes are TRBV7-2 and TRBJ2-7; TRBD1 aligns across 7 bases. Trimming took 5 bases from V and 0 from J; bases not matched to a gene: 4. The CDR3 consists of 14 residues. Germline V gene lookup returns CDR1 SGHTA and CDR2 FQGNSA. The full variable domain, its missing parts supplied by reference TRBV7-2 and TRBJ2-7, is GAGVSQSPSNKVTEKGKDVELRCDPISGHTALYWYRQSLGQGLEFLIYFQGNSAPDKSGLPSDRFSAERTGGSVSTLTIQRTQQEDSAVYLCASSARDSSYEQYFGPGTRLTVT.

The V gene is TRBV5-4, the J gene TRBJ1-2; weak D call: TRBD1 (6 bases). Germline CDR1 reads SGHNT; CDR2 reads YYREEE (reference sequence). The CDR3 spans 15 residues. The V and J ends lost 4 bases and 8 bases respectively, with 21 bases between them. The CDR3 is CASSPRSGGGTGYTF. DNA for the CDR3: TGTGCCAGCAGCCCCCGTTCAGGAGGGGGGACCGGCTACACCTTC. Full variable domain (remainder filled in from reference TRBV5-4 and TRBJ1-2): ETGVTQSPTHLIKTRGQQVTLRCSSQSGHNTVSWYQQALGQGPQFIFQYYREEENGRGNFPPRFSGLQFPNYSSELNVNALELDDSALYLCASSPRSGGGTGYTFGSGTRLTVV.

CDR3 nucleotides: TGTGCCAGCTGCGCGGCAGGGGGCTCTGGAAACACCATATATTTT. It codes for CASCAAGGSGNTIYF. The chain links TRBV6-5 to TRBJ1-3, with TRBD1 matching over 7 bases. Per the germline V gene, CDR1 is MNHEY and CDR2 is SVGAGI. J was trimmed by 0 bases and V by 8 bases; bases with no gene match: 7. The CDR3 spans 15 residues.

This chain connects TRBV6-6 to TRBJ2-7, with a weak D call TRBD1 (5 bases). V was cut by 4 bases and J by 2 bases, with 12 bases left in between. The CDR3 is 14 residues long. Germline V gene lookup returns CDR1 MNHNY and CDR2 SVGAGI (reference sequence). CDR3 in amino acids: CASSLGRGAYEQYF. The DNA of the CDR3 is TGTGCCAGCAGTTTGGGAAGGGGCGCCTACGAGCAGTACTTC.

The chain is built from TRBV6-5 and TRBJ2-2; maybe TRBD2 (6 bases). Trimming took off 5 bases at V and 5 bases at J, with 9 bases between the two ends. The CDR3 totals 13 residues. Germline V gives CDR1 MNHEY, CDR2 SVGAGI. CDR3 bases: TGTGCCAGCAGTCCGGGGGTAACCGGGGAGCTGTTTTTT. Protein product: CASSPGVTGELFF.

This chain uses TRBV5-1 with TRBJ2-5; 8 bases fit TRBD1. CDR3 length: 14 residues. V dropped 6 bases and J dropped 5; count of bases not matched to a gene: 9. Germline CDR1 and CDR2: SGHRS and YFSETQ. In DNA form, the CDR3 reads TGCGCCAGCAAAGGGACAGGAGGTTGGGAGACCCAGTACTTC. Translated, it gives CASKGTGGWETQYF.

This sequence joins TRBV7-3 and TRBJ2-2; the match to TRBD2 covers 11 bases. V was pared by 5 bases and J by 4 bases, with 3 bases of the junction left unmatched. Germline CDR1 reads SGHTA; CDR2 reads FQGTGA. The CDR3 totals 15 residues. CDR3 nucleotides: TGTGCCAGCAGCCCCGGGACTAGCGGCACCGGGGAGCTGTTTTTT. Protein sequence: CASSPGTSGTGELFF.

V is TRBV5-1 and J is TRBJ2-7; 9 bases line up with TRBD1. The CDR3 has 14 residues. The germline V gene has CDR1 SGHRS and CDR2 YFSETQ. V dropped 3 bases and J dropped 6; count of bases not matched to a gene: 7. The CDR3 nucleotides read TGCGCCAGCAGCTCCGGGACAGGGAACGGCGAGCAGTACTTC. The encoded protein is CASSSGTGNGEQYF.

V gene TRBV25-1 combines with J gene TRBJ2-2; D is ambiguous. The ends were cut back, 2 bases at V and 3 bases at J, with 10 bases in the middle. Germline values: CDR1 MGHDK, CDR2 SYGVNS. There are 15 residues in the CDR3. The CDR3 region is CASSELSGDTGELFF. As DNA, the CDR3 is TGTGCCAGCAGTGAACTCTCGGGCGACACCGGGGAGCTGTTTTTT.

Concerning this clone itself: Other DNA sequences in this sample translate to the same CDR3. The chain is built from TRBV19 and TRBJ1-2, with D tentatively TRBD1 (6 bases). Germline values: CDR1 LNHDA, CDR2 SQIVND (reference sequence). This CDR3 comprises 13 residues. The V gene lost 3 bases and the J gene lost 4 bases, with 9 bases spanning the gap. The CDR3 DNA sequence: TGTGCCAGTAGTATTCAGGGGACCTATGGCTACACCTTC. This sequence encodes CASSIQGTYGYTF. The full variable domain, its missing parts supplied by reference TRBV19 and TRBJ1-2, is DGGITQSPKYLFRKEGQNVTLSCEQNLNHDAMYWYRQDPGQGLRLIYYSQIVNDFQKGDIAEGYSVSREKKESFPLTVTSAQKNPTAFYLCASSIQGTYGYTFGSGTRLTVV.

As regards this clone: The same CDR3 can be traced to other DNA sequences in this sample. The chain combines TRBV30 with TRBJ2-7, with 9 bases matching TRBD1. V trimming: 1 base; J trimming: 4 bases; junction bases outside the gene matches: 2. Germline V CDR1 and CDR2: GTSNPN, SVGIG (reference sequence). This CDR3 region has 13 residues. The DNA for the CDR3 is TGTGCCTGGAGTGCGGACAGGGGTTACGAGCAGTACTTC. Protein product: CAWSADRGYEQYF.

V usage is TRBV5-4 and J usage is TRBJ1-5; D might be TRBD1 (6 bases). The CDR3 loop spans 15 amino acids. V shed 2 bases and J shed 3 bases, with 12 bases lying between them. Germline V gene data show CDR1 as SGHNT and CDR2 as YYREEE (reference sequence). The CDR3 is CASSFRGELNQPQHF. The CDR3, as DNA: TGTGCCAGCAGCTTTAGGGGGGAGCTCAATCAGCCCCAGCATTTT.

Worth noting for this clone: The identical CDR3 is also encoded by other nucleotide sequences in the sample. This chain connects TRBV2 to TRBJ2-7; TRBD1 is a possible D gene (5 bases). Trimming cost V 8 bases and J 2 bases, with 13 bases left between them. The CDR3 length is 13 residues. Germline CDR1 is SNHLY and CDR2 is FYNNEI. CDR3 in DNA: TGTGCCAGCCGTCCGGACACCCCCTACGAGCAGTACTTC. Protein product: CASRPDTPYEQYF.

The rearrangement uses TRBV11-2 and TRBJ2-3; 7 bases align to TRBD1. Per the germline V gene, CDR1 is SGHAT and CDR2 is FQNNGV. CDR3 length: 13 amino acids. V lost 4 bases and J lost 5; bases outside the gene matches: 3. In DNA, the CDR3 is TGTGCCAGCAGCTCCCAGGGGGTAGATACGCAGTATTTT. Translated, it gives CASSSQGVDTQYF. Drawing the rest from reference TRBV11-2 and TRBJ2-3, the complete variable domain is EAGVAQSPRYKIIEKRQSVAFWCNPISGHATLYWYQQILGQGPKLLIQFQNNGVVDDSQLPKDRFSAERLKGVDSTLKIQPAKLEDSAVYLCASSSQGVDTQYFGPGTRLTVL.

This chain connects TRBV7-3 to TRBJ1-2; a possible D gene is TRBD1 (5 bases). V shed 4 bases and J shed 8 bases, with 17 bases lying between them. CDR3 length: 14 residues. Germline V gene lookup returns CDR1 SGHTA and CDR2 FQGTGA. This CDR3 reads CASSYDRDGHGYTF. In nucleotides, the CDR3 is TGTGCCAGCAGCTACGACCGGGACGGGCACGGCTACACCTTC.

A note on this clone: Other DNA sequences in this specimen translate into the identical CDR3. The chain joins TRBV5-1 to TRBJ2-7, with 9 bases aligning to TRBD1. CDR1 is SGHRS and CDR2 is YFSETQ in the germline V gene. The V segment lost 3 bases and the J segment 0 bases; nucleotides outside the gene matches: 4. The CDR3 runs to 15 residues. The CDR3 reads CASSSGTGSSYEQYF. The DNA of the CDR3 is TGCGCCAGCAGCTCTGGGACAGGGAGCTCCTACGAGCAGTACTTC.

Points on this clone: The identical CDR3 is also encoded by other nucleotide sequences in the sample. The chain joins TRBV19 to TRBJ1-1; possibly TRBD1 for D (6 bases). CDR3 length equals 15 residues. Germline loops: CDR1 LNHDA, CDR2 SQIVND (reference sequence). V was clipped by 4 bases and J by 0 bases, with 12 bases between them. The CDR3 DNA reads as TGTGCCAGTAGTACCCGACAGGTTATGAACACTGAAGCTTTCTTT. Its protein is CASSTRQVMNTEAFF.

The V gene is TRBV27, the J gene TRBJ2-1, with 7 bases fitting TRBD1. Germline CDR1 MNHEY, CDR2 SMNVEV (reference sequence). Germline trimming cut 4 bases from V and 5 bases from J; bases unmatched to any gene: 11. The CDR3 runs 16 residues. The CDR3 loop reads CASSSLQQGKNNEQFF. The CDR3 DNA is TGTGCCAGCAGTTCACTCCAACAGGGGAAGAACAATGAGCAGTTCTTC.

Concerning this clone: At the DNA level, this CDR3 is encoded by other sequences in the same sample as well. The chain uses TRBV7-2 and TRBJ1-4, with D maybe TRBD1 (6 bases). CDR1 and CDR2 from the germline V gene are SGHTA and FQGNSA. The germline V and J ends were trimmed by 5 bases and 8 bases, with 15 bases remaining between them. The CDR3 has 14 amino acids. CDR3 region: CASSPPPGGEKLFF. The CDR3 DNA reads TGTGCCAGCAGCCCCCCTCCCGGGGGCGAAAAACTGTTTTTT.

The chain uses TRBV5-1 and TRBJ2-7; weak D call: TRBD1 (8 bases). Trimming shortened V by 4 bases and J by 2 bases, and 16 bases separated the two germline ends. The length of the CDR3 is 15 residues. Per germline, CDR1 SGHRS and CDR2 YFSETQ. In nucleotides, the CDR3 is TGCGCCAGCAGCCAACAGGGGGGGTTAACCTACGAGCAGTACTTC. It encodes CASSQQGGLTYEQYF.

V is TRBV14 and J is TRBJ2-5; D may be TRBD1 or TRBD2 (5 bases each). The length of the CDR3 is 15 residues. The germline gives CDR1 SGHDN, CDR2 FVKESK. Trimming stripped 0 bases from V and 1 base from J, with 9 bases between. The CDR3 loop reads CASSQDLGPQETQYF. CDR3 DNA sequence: TGTGCCAGCAGCCAAGATCTGGGACCCCAAGAGACCCAGTACTTC.

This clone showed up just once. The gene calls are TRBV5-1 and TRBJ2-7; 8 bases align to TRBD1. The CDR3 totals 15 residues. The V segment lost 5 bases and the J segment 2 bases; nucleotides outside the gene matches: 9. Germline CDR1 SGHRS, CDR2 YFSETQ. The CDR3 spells CASSPGTGTTYEQYF. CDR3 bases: TGCGCCAGCAGTCCCGGGACAGGAACAACCTACGAGCAGTACTTC.

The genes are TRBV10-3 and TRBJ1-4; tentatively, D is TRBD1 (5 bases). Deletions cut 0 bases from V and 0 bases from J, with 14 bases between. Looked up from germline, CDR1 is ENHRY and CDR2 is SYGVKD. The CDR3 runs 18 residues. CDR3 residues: CAISESFYRGATNEKLFF. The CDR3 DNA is TGTGCCATCAGTGAGTCTTTTTATCGGGGGGCAACTAATGAAAAACTGTTTTTT.

Written as DNA, the CDR3 is TGTGCCATCAATCCAGGGACGAGAGACACCATATATTTT. It yields the protein CAINPGTRDTIYF. The rearrangement uses TRBV10-3 and TRBJ1-3; the D gene is possibly TRBD1 (5 bases). The V end lost 7 bases, the J end lost 8 bases, and 15 bases lay between the germline ends. From germline, CDR1 is ENHRY and CDR2 SYGVKD. There are 13 residues in the CDR3.

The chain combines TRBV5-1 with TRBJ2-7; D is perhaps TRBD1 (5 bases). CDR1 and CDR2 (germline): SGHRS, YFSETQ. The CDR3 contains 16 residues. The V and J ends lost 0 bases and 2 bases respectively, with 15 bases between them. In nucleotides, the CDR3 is TGCGCCAGCAGCTTGGGTGGGGCAGTCTCAGCCTACGAGCAGTACTTC. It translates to CASSLGGAVSAYEQYF.

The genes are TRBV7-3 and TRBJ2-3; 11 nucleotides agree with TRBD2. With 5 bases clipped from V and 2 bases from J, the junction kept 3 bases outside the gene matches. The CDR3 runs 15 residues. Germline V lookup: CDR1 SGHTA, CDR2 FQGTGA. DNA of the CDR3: TGTGCCAGCAGCCCGGGACTAGCGGTCACAGATACGCAGTATTTT. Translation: CASSPGLAVTDTQYF.

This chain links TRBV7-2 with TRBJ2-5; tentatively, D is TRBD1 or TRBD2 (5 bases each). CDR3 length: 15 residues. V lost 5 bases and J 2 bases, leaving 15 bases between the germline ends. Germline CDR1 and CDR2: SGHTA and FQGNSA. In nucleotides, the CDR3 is TGTGCCAGCAGCCCCCTCGCCGGGGCTCAAGAGACCCAGTACTTC. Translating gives CASSPLAGAQETQYF.

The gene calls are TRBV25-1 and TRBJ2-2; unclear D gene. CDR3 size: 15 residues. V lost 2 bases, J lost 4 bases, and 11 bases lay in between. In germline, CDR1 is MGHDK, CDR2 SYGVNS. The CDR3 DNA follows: TGTGCCAGCAGTGAAGCACGGTCTTCCACCGGGGAGCTGTTTTTT. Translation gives CASSEARSSTGELFF. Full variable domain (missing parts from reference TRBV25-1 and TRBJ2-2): EADIYQTPRYLVIGTGKKITLECSQTMGHDKMYWYQQDPGMELHLIHYSYGVNSTEKGDLSSESTVSRIRTEHFPLTLESARPSHTSQYLCASSEARSSTGELFFGEGSRLTVL.